The entry below describes one T cell receptor beta chain. Its antigen is undetermined. Other DNA sequences from this sample encode an identical CDR3 as well. This entry comes from a study of cytomegalovirus exposure and HLA in healthy donors. A multiplex PCR was run with 60 Vbeta primers and 13 Jbeta primers. Assay: immunoSEQ multiplex PCR; the TCRdb copy retains only in-frame clones and omits some. The table includes about 150,000 clones, 76% detected once. Deletions cut 1 base from V and 5 bases from J, with 8 bases between. The CDR3 runs 13 residues. Per the germline V gene, CDR1 is SGHRS and CDR2 is YFSETQ. The study's findings and limits: A later analysis found common viral pathogens apparently linked to several of the most significant clusters.

Material: PBMCs. V usage is TRBV5-1 and J usage is TRBJ2-3; maybe TRBD2 (5 bases). The receptor comes from a woman in her thirties or forties in good health and CMV-seronegative. The CDR3 here is CASSLLSGDTQYF. Here the CDR3 DNA reads TGCGCCAGCAGCTTGTTGAGCGGAGATACGCAGTATTTT.